Shown below are 10 T cell receptor beta chains from a single sample sequenced in a study of blood T cell repertoires in COVID-19. The repertoire was sequenced with immunoSEQ multiplex PCR; TCRdb's copy has only in-frame clones and lacks some. The table shows under 50,000 clones, with just under 70% occurring only once. Material: peripheral blood. The receptors were gathered from an elderly man with acute or convalescent COVID-19.

This chain links TRBV7-9 with TRBJ1-5; D is unclear. This CDR3 has 13 residues. CDR1 is SEHNR and CDR2 is FQNEAQ in the germline V gene (reference sequence). V shed 1 base and J shed 7 bases, with 8 bases lying between them. The CDR3 DNA reads TGTGCCAGCAGCTTAGTTGGCGGCCAGCCCCAGCATTTT. Translating gives CASSLVGGQPQHF.

The chain recombines TRBV7-2 with TRBJ2-1; 14 positions agree with TRBD2. The trim removed 5 bases at V and 0 bases at J, leaving 9 bases unmatched. Germline V lookup: CDR1 SGHTA, CDR2 FQGNSA. This CDR3 region has 19 residues. CDR3 sequence reads: CASSPSGLAGVGSYNEQFF. The CDR3 DNA is TGTGCCAGCAGCCCCTCGGGACTAGCGGGAGTCGGCTCCTACAATGAGCAGTTCTTC.

This clone was found a few times. J is TRBJ2-2 and V is TRBV9, with TRBD2 matching over 9 bases. Germline lookup yields CDR1 SGDLS and CDR2 YYNGEE. The CDR3 totals 17 residues. V shed 4 bases, J shed 2 bases, and the junction held 9 bases outside the gene matches. The CDR3 loop is CASSQPPGLANTGELFF. The CDR3 region has the DNA TGTGCCAGCAGCCAACCCCCGGGACTAGCTAACACCGGGGAGCTGTTTTTT. Using reference TRBV9 and TRBJ2-2 for the parts outside the CDR3, the full variable domain is DSGVTQTPKHLITATGQRVTLRCSPRSGDLSVYWYQQSLDQGLQFLIQYYNGEERAKGNILERFSAQQFPDLHSELNLSSLELGDSALYFCASSQPPGLANTGELFFGEGSRLTVL.

The chain joins TRBV18 to TRBJ1-1, with 10 positions matching TRBD1. Germline values: CDR1 KGHSH, CDR2 LQKENI. V lost 4 bases to trimming and J lost 1 base; unmatched junction nucleotides: 6. The CDR3 is made up of 16 amino acids. The CDR3 DNA reads TGTGCCAGCTCACTGCAAGGACAGGGGGGGAACACTGAAGCTTTCTTT. It encodes CASSLQGQGGNTEAFF.

This chain links TRBV12-3 or TRBV12-4 with TRBJ1-5; D is undetermined. The CDR3 is 13 residues long. V was pared by 5 bases and J by 9 bases, with 14 bases between. In DNA form, the CDR3 reads TGTGCCAGCAGTCGCGGGTCCCCGGGGCCCCAGCATTTT. It translates to CASSRGSPGPQHF.

The rearrangement links TRBV6-1 to TRBJ2-7; no clear D gene. V lost 4 bases and J lost 2, with 12 bases in between. Germline-derived CDR1 and CDR2 are MNHNS and SASEGT. The length of the CDR3 is 14 residues. The CDR3 here is CASSGNTVAYEQYF. CDR3 DNA sequence: TGTGCCAGCAGTGGGAACACAGTTGCCTACGAGCAGTACTTC.

This clone was observed a few times. V usage is TRBV4-1 and J usage is TRBJ2-6; 9 nucleotides line up with TRBD1. The CDR3 has 18 amino acids. Germline V CDR1 and CDR2: MGHRA, YSYEKL. V shed 2 bases and J 2 bases; nucleotides not matched to a gene: 7. CDR3 DNA: TGCGCCAGCAGCCAAATGACAGGGGGTACTCCTGGGGCCAACGTCCTGACTTTC. Protein: CASSQMTGGTPGANVLTF.

The V gene is TRBV30, the J gene TRBJ1-4, with a weak D call TRBD1 (6 bases). Germline CDR1 and CDR2: GTSNPN and SVGIG (reference sequence). The CDR3 covers 16 residues. Trimming took 0 bases from V and 4 from J, leaving 15 bases between them. CDR3 sequence (DNA): TGTGCCTGGAGTGTACCCCGGGGGGCGAGTAATGAAAAACTGTTTTTT. Its protein is CAWSVPRGASNEKLFF.

The V gene is TRBV11-3, the J gene TRBJ1-2, with TRBD1 identical over 10 bases. V dropped 3 bases and J dropped 4; count of bases not matched to a gene: 2. The CDR3 is 14 amino acids. The V gene's germline CDR1 is SGHNT and CDR2 YENEEA. The DNA for the CDR3 is TGTGCCAGCAGCTTGGACAGGGGGATCTATGGCTACACCTTC. Its protein is CASSLDRGIYGYTF.

The rearrangement joins TRBV10-1 to TRBJ2-5; TRBD2 aligns across 10 bases. The CDR3 length is 16 residues. The V gene end was trimmed by 3 bases and the J gene end by 3 bases; junction bases not matched to a gene: 7. Germline V gene sequence: CDR1 WNHNN, CDR2 SYGVQD (reference sequence). The CDR3 spells CASSEQAGTSEETQYF. DNA of the CDR3: TGCGCCAGCAGTGAACAAGCCGGGACTAGCGAAGAGACCCAGTACTTC.